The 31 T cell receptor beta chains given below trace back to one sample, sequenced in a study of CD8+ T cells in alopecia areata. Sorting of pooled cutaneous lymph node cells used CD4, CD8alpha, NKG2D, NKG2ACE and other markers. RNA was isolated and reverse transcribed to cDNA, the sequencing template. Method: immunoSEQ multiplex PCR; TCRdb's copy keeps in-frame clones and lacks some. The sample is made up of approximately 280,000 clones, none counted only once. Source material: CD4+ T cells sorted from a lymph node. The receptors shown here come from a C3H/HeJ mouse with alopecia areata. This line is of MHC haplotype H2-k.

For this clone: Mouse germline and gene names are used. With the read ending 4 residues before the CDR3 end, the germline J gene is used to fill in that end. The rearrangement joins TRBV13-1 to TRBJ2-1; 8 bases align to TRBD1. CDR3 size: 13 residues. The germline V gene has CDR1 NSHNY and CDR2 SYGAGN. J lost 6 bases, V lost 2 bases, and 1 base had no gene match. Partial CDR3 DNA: TGTGCCAGCAGTGACCAGGGGGCTGCT. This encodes CASSDQGAA. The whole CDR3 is CASSDQGAAEQFF.

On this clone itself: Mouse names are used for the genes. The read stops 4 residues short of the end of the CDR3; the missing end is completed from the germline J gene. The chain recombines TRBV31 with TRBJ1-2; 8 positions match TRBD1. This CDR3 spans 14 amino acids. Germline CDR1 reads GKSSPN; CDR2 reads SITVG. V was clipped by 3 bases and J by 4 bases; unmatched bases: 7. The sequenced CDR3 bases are TGTGCCTGGAGCCCGGACAGGGTGGTCTCC. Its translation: CAWSPDRVVS. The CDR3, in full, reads CAWSPDRVVSDYTF.

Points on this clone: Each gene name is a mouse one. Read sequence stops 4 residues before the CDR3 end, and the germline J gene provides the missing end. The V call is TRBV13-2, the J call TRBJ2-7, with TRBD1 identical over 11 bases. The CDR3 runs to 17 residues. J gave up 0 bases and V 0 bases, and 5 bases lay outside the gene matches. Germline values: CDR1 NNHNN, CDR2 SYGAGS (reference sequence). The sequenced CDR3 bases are TGTGCCAGCGGTGATGCCCGCGGGACAGGGGGCTCCTAT. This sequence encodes CASGDARGTGGSY. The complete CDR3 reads CASGDARGTGGSYEQYF.

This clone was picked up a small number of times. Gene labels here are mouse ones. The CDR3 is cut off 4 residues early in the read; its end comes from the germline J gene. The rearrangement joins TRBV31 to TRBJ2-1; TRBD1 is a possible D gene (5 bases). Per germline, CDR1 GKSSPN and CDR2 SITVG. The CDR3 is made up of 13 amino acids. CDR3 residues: CAWSLKGWAEQFF. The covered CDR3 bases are TGTGCCTGGAGTCTAAAGGGGTGGGCT.

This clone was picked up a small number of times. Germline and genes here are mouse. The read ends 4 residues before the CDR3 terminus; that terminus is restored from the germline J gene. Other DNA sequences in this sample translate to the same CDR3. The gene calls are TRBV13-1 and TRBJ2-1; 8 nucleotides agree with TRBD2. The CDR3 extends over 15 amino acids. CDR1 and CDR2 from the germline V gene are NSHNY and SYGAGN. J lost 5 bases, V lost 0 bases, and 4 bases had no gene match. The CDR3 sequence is CASSDARGGDAEQFF. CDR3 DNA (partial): TGTGCCAGCAGTGATGCACGGGGGGGCGATGCT.

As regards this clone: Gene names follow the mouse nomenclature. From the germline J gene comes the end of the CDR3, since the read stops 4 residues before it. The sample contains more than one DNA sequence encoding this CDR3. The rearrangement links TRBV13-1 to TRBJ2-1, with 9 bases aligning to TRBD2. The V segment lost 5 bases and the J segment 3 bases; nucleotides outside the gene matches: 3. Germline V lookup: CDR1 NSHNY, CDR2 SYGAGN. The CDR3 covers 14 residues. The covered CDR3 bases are TGTGCCAGCAGACCGGGACTGGGCTATGCT. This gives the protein CASRPGLGYA. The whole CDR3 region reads CASRPGLGYAEQFF.

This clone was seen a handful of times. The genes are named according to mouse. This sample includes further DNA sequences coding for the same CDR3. The CDR3 is CASSPDRGHEQYF. The CDR3 bases that were read are TGTGCCAGCAGCCCGGACAGGGGGCAT. V usage is TRBV5 and J usage is TRBJ2-7; 11 bases map to TRBD1. The CDR3 end lies 4 residues beyond the end of the read and is filled in from the germline J gene. This CDR3 spans 13 amino acids. CDR1 LGHNA and CDR2 YNLKQL come from the germline V gene (reference sequence).

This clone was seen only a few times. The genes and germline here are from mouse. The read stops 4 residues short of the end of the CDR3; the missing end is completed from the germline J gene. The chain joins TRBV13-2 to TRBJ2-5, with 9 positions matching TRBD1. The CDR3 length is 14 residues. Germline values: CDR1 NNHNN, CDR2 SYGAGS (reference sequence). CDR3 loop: CASGYPGQGDTQYF. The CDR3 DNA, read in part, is TGTGCCAGCGGCTACCCGGGACAGGGAGAC.

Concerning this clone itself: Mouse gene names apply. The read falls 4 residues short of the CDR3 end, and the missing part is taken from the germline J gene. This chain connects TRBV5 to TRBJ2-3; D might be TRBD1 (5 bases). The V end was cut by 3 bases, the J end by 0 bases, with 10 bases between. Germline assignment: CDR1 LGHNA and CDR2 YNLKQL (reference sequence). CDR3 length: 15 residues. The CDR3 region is CASSQETDSAETLYF. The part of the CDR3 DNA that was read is TGTGCCAGCAGCCAGGAGACAGATAGTGCAGAA.

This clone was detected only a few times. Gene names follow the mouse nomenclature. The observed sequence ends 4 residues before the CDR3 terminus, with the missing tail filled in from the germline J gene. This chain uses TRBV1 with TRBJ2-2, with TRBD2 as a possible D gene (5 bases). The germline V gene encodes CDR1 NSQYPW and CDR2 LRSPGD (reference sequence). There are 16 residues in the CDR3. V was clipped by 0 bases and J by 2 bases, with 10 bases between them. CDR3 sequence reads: CTCSADLGLNTGQLYF. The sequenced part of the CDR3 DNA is TGCACCTGCAGTGCAGATCTAGGACTCAACACCGGG.

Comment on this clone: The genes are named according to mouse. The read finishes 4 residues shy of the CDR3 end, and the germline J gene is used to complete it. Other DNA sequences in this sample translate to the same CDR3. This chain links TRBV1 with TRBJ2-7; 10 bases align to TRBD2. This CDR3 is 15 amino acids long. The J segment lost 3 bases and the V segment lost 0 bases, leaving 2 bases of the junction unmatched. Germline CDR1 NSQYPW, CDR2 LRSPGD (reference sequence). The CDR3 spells CTCSADGDWGYEQYF. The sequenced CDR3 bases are TGCACCTGCAGTGCAGATGGGGACTGGGGCTAT.

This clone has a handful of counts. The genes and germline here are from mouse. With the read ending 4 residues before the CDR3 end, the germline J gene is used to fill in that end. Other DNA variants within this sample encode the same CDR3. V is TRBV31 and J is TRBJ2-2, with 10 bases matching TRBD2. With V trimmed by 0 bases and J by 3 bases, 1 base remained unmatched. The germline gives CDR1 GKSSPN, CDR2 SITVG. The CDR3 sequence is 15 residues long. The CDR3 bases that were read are TGTGCCTGGAGTCTCTGGGGGGGCGACACCGGG. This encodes CAWSLWGGDTG. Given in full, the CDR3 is CAWSLWGGDTGQLYF.

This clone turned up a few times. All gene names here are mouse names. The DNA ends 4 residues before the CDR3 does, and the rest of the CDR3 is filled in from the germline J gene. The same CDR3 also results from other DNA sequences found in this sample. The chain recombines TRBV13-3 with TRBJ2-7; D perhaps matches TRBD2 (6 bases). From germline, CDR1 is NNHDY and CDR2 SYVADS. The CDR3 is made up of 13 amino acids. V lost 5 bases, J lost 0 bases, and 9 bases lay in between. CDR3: CASSRDSSYEQYF. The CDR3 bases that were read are TGTGCCAGCAGCCGGGACTCCTCCTAT.

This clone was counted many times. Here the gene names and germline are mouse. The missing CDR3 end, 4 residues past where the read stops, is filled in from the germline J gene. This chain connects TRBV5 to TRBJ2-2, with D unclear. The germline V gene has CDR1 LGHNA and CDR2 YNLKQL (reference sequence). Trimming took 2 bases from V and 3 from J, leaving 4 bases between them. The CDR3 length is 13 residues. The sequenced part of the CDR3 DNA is TGTGCCAGCAGCCAAACAGACACCGGG. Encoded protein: CASSQTDTG. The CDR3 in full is CASSQTDTGQLYF.

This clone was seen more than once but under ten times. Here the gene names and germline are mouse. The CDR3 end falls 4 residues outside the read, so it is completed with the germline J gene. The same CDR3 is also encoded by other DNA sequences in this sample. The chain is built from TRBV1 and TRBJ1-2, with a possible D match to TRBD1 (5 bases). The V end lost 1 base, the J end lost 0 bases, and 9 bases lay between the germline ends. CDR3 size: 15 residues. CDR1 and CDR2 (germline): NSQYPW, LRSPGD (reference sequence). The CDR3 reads CTCSAGGGANSDYTF. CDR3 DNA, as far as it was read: TGCACCTGCAGTGCAGGGGGGGGTGCAAACTCC.

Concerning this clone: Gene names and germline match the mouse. Partial CDR3 DNA: TGTGCCAGCAGTTTATGGGGGGGCGCAGAA. This sequence encodes CASSLWGGAE. The whole CDR3 protein is CASSLWGGAETLYF. The chain employs TRBV19 and TRBJ2-3, with 9 bases that match TRBD2. The CDR3 end lies 4 residues beyond the end of the read and is filled in from the germline J gene. J was trimmed by 3 bases and V by 4 bases; bases with no gene match: 3. The length of the CDR3 is 14 residues. Germline V gene data show CDR1 as FNHDT and CDR2 as SITEND (reference sequence).

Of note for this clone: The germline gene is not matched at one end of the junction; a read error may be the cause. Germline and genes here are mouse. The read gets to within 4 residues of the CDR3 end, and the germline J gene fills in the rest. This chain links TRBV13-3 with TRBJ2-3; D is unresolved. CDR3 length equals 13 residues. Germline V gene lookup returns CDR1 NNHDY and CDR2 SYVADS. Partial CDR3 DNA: TGTTCCAGCAGTCTGACTAGTGCAGAA. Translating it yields CSSSLTSAE. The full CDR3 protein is CSSSLTSAETLYF.

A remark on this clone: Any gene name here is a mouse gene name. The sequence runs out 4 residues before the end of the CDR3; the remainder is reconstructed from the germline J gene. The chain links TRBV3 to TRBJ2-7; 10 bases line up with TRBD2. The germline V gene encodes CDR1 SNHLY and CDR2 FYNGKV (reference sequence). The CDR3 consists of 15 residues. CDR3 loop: CASSSPGLGLYEQYF. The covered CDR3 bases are TGTGCCAGCAGCTCCCCGGGACTGGGGCTGTAT.

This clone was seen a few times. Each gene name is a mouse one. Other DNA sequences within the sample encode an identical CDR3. The DNA read from the CDR3 is TGTGCCAGCAGCCCCCCGGGACAAGCAAACACA. Protein sequence: CASSPPGQANT. The whole CDR3 region reads CASSPPGQANTEVFF. J is TRBJ1-1 and V is TRBV5; D is possibly TRBD1 (6 bases). The sequenced fragment ends 4 residues before the CDR3 boundary, so the rest is inferred from the germline J gene. V was clipped by 4 bases and J by 0 bases, with 12 bases between them. This CDR3 is 15 amino acids long. CDR1 is LGHNA and CDR2 is YNLKQL in the germline V gene (reference sequence).

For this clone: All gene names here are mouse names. CDR3 protein: CASSWGAEQFF. The CDR3 bases that were read are TGTGCCAGCAGCTGGGGGGCT. This chain joins TRBV19 and TRBJ2-1; TRBD2 aligns across 7 bases. The read falls 4 residues short of the CDR3 end, and the missing part is taken from the germline J gene. Germline V CDR1 and CDR2: FNHDT, SITEND (reference sequence). The CDR3 covers 11 residues.

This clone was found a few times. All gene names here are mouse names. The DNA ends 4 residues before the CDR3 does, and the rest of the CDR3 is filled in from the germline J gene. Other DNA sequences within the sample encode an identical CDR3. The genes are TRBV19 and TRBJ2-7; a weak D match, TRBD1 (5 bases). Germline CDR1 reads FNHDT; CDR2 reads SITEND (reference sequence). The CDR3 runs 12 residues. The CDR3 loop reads CASSPRQYEQYF. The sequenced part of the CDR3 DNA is TGTGCCAGCAGTCCTCGACAGTAT.

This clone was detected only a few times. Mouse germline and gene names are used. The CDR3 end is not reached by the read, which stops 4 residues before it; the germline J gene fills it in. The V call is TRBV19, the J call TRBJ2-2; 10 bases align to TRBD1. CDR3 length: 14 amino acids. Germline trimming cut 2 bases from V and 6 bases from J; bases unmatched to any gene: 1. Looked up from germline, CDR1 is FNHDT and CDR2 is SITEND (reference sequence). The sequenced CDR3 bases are TGTGCCAGCAGTATTGGGACAGGGGCCGGG. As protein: CASSIGTGAG. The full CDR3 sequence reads CASSIGTGAGQLYF.

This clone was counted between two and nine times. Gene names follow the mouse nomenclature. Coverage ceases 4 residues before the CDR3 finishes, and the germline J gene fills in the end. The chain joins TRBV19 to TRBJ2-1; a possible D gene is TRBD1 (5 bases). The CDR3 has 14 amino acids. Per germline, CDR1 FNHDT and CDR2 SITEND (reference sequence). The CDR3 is CASSSREGEAEQFF. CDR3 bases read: TGTGCCAGCAGCAGCAGGGAGGGAGAGGCT.

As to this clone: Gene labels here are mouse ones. CDR3 amino acids: CASSVGWGGQDTQYF. CDR3 DNA, as far as it was read: TGTGCCAGCAGTGTGGGCTGGGGGGGTCAAGAC. V and J are TRBV13-1 and TRBJ2-5, with 9 bases identical to TRBD2. The CDR3 end lies 4 residues beyond the end of the read and is filled in from the germline J gene. CDR1 NSHNY and CDR2 SYGAGN come from the germline V gene. V lost 3 bases, J lost 3 bases, and 5 bases stayed unmatched. The length of the CDR3 is 15 residues.

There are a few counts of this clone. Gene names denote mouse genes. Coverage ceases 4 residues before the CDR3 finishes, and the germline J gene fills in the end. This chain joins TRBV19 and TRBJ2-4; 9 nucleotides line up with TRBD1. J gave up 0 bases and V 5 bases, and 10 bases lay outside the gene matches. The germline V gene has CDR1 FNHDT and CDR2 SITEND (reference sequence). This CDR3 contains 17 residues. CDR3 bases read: TGTGCCAGCAGCCTACCGGGACAGGGCCCTAGTCAAAAC. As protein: CASSLPGQGPSQN. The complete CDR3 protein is CASSLPGQGPSQNTLYF.

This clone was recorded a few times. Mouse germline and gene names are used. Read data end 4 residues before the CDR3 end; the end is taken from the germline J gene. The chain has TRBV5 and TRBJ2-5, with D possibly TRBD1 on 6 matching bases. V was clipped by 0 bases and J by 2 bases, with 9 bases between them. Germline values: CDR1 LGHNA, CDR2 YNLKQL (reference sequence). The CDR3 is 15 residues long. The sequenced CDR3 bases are TGTGCCAGCAGCCAAGAGAGGGGGTCCCAAGAC. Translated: CASSQERGSQD. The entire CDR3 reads CASSQERGSQDTQYF.

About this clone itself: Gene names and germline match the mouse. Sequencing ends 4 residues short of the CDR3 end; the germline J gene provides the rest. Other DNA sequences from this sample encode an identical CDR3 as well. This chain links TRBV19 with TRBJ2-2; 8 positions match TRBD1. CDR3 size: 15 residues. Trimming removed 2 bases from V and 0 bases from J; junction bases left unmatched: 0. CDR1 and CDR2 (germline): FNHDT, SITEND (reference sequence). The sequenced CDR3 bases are TGTGCCAGCAGTATCAGGGGGCCAAACACCGGG. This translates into CASSIRGPNTG. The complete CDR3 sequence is CASSIRGPNTGQLYF. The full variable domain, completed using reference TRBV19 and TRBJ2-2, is GGIITQTPKFLIGQEGQKLTLKCQQNFNHDTMYWYRQDSGKGLRLIYYSITENDLQKGDLSEGYDASREKKSSFSLTVTSAQKNEMAVFLCASSIRGPNTGQLYFGEGSKLTVL.

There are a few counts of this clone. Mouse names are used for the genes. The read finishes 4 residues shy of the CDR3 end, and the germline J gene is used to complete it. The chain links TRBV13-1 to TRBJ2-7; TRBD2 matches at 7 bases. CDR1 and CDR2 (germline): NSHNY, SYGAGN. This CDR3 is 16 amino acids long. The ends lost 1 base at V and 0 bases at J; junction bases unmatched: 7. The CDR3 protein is CASSDWGWGSSYEQYF. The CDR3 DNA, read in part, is TGTGCCAGCAGTGATTGGGGCTGGGGGAGCTCCTAT.

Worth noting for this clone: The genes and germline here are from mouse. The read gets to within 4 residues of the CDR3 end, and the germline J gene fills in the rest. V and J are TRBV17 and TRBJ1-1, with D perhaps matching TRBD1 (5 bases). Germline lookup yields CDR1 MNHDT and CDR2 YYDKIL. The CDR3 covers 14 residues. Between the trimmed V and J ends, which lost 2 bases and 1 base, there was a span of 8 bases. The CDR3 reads CASSRSDKNTEVFF. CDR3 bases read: TGTGCTAGCAGTAGATCGGACAAAAACACA.

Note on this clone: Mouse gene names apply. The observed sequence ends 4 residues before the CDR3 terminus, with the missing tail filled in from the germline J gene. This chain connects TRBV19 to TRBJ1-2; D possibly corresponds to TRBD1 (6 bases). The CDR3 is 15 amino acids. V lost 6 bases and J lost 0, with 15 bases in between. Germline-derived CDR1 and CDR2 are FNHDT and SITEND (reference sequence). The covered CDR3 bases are TGTGCCAGCAACAGAGGGGGGCCTGCAAACTCC. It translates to CASNRGGPANS. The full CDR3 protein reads CASNRGGPANSDYTF.

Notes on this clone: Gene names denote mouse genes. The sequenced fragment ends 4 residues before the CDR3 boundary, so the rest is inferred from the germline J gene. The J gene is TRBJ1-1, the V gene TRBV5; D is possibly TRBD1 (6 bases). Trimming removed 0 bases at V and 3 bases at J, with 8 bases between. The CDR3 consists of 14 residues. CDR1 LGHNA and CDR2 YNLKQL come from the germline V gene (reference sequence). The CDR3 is CASSQETGYTEVFF. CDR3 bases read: TGTGCCAGCAGCCAAGAAACAGGGTACACA.